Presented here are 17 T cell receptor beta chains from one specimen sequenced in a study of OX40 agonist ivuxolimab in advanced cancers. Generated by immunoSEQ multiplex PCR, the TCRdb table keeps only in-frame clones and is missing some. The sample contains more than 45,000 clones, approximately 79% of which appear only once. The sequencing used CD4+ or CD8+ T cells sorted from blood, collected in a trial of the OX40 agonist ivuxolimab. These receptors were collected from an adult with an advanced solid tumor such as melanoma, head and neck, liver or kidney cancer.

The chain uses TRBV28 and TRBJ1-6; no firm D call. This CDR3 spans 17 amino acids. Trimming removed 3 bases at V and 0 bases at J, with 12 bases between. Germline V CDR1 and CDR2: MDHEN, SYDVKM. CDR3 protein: CASSLTSLSSYNSPLHF. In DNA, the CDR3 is TGTGCCAGCAGTTTGACTTCCCTGAGCTCCTATAATTCACCCCTCCACTTT.

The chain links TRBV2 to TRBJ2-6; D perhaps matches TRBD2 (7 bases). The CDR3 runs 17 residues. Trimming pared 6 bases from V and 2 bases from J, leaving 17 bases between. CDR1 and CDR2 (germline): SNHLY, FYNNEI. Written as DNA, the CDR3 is TGTGCCAGCAGGGATGAATTAGGGGGGGCTGGGGCCAACGTCCTGACTTTC. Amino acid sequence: CASRDELGGAGANVLTF.

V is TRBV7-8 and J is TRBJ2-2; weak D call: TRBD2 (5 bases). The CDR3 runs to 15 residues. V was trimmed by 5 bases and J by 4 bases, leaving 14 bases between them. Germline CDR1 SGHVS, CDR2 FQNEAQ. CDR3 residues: CASSANGMPTGELFF. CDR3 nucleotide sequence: TGTGCCAGCAGCGCAAACGGGATGCCCACCGGGGAGCTGTTTTTT.

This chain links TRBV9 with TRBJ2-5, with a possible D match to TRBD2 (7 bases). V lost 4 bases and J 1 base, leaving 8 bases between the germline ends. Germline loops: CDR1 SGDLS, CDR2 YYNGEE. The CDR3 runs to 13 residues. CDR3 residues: CASSRGAQETQYF. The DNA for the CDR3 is TGTGCCAGCAGCCGGGGGGCCCAAGAGACCCAGTACTTC.

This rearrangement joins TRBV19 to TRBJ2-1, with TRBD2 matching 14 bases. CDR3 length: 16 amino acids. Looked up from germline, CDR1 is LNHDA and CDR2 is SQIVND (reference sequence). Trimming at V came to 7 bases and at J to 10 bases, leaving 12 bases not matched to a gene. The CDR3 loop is CASTERGTSGSREQFF. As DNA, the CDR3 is TGTGCCAGTACTGAGAGGGGGACTAGCGGGAGTCGGGAGCAGTTCTTC.

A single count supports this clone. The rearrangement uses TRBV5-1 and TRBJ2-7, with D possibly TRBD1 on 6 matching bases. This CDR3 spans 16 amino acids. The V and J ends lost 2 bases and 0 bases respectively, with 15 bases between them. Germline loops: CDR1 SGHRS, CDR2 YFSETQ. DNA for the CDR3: TGCGCCAGCAGCTTTACGGACAGTATCGGCTCCTACGAGCAGTACTTC. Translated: CASSFTDSIGSYEQYF.

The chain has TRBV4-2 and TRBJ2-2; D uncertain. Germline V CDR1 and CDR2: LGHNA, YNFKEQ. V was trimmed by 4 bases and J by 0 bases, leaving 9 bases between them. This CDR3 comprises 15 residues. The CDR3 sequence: CASSPGKSNTGELFF. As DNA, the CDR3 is TGTGCCAGCAGCCCCGGCAAGTCGAACACCGGGGAGCTGTTTTTT.

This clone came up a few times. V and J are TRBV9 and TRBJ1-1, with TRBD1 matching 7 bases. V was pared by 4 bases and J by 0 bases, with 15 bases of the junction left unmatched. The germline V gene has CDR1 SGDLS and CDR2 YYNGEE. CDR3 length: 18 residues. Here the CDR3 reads CASSPESFDRVMNTEAFF. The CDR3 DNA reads TGTGCCAGCAGCCCTGAGTCGTTTGACAGGGTTATGAACACTGAAGCTTTCTTT.

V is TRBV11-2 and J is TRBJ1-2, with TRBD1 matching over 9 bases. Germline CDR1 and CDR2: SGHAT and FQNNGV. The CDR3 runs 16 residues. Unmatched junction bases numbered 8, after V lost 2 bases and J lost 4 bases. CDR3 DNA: TGTGCCAGCAGCTTACCGGGACAGGGAAATTTCTATGGCTACACCTTC. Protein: CASSLPGQGNFYGYTF.

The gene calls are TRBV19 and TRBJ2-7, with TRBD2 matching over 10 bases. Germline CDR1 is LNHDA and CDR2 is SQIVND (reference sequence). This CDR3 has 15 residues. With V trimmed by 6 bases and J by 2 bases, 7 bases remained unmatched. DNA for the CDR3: TGTGCCAGTAGGGGACTAGCGCAGCCTCCCTACGAGCAGTACTTC. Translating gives CASRGLAQPPYEQYF.

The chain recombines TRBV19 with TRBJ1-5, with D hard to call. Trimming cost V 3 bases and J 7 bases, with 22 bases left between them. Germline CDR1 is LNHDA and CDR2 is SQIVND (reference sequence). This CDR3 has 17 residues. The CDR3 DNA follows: TGTGCCAGTAGTATTTCCCCAGTAACCATCAGTGGACAGCCCCAGCATTTT. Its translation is CASSISPVTISGQPQHF.

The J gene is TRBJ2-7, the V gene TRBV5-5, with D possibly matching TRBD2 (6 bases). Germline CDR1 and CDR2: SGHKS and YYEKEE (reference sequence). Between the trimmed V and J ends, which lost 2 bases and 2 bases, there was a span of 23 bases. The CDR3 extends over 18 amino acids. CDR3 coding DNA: TGTGCCAGCAGCTTAATAGGTTCGGGAGTGAGGAGCACCTACGAGCAGTACTTC. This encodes CASSLIGSGVRSTYEQYF.

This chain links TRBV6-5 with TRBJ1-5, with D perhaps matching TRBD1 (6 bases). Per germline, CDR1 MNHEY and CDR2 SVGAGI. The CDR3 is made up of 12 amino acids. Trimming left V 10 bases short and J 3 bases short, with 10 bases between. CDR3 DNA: TGTGCCATCCGGGACAACAATCAGCCCCAGCATTTT. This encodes CAIRDNNQPQHF.

The DNA for the CDR3 is TGTGCCAGCAGTGACCGACAGGGTGAAGCTTTCTTT. It specifies CASSDRQGEAFF. This chain joins TRBV6-5 and TRBJ1-1; 7 nucleotides agree with TRBD1. With 5 bases clipped from V and 7 bases from J, the junction kept 4 bases outside the gene matches. Per germline, CDR1 MNHEY and CDR2 SVGAGI. The CDR3 runs to 12 residues.

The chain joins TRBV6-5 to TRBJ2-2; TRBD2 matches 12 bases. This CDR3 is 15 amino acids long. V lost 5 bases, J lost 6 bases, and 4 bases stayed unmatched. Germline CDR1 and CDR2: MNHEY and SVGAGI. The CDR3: CASSLLAGGAGELFF. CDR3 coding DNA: TGTGCCAGCAGTCTCCTAGCGGGAGGGGCCGGGGAGCTGTTTTTT.

CDR3 nucleotides: TGTGCCAGCAGCCCATTAACCCGGGACGGGCATAATGGCTACACCTTC. Translated: CASSPLTRDGHNGYTF. V gene TRBV7-2 combines with J gene TRBJ1-2; a weak D match, TRBD1 (5 bases). The CDR3 loop spans 16 amino acids. In germline, CDR1 is SGHTA, CDR2 FQGNSA. Trimming left V 5 bases short and J 6 bases short, with 22 bases between.

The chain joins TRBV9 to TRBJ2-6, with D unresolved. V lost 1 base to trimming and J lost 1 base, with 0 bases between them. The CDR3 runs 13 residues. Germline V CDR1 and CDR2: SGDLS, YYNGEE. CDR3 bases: TGTGCCAGCAGCGTATCTGGGGCCAACGTCCTGACTTTC. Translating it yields CASSVSGANVLTF.